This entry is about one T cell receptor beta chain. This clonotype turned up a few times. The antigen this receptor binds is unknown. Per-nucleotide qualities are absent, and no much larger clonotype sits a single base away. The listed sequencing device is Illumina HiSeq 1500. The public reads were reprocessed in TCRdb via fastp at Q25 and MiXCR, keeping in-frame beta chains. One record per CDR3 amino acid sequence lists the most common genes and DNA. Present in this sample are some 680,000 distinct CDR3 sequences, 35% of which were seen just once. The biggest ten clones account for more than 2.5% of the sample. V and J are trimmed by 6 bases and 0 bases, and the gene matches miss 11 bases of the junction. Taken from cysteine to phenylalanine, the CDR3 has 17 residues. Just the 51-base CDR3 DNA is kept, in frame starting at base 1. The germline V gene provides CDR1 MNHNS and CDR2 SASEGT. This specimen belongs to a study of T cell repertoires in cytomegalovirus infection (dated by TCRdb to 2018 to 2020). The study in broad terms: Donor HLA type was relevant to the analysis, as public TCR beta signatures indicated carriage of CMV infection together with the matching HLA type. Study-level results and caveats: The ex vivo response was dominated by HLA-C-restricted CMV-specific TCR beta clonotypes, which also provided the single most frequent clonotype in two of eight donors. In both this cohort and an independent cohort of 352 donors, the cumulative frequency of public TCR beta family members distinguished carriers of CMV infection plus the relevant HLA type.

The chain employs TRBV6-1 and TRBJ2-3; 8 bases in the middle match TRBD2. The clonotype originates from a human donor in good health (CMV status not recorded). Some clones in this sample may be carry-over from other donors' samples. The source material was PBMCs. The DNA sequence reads TGTGCCAGCAGAAAAGGGATTGCTAGCGGGAGCACAGATACGCAGTATTTT. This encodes CASRKGIASGSTDTQYF.